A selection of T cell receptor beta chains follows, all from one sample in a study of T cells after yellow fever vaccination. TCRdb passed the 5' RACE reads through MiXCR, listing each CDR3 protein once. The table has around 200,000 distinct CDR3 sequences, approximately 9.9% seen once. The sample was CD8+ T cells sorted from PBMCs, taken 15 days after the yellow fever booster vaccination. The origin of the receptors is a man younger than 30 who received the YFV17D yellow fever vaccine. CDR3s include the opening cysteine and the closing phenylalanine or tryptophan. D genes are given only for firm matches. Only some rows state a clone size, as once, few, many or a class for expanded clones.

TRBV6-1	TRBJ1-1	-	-	TGTGCCAGCAGACTAAGCCTGACTCCGAACACTGAAGCTTTCTTT	CASRLSLTPNTEAFF
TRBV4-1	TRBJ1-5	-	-	TGCGCCAGCAGCCAATGGGCGAGACAGGTGAATCAGCCCCAGCATTTT	CASSQWARQVNQPQHF
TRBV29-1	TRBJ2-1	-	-	TGCAGCGTTGATGGGGGGTTAACTGATGAGCAGTTCTTC	CSVDGGLTDEQFF
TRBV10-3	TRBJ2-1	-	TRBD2	TGTGCCATCAGGGGAGGGCTACTGTCGTTCTTC	CAIRGGLLSFF
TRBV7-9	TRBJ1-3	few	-	TGTGCCAGCGACGGGGGGGCTTCTGGAAACACCATATATTTT	CASDGGASGNTIYF
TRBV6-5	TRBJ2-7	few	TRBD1	TGTGCCAGCAGTCTACAGGGGGCCTACGAGCAGTACTTC	CASSLQGAYEQYF
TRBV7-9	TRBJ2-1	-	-	TGTGCCAGCAGCTTAAGTAGCAAATGGGAGTTCTTC	CASSLSSKWEFF
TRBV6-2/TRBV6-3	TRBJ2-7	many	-	TGTGCCAGCAGTTCGGGGTTCGAGCAGTACTTC	CASSSGFEQYF
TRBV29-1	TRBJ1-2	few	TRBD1	TGCAGCGCCGGTAAGATCCAAACAGGGGGCGAGAACTATGGCTACACCTTC	CSAGKIQTGGENYGYTF
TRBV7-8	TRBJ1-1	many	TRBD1	TGTGCCAGCAGCGATCCTTCCGGGACAGGCGGTAGTATTCAAGCTTTCTTT	CASSDPSGTGGSIQAFF
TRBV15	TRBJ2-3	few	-	TGTGCCACCAGCGGCCGGCGGGGAGCCGCAGATACGCAGTATTTT	CATSGRRGAADTQYF
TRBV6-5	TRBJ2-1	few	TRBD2	TGTGCCAGCAGTTACTCGATTAGCGGGGGGCACAATGAGCAGTTCTTC	CASSYSISGGHNEQFF
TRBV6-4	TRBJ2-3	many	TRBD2	TGTGCCAGCAGTGATAAGACTAGCGGTACGCAGTATTTT	CASSDKTSGTQYF
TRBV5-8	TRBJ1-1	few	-	TGTGCCAGCAGCTTCCAGAACTCTGAAGCTTTCTTT	CASSFQNSEAFF
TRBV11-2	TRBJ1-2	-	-	TGTGCCAGCAGCGGGAGGACTGGGGCAAAATATGGCTACACCTTC	CASSGRTGAKYGYTF
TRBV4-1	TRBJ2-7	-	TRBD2	TGCGCCAGCAGCCTCCAGACTAGCGGGAGCTCCTACGAGCAGTACTTC	CASSLQTSGSSYEQYF
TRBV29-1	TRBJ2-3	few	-	TGCAGCGTTGAAGTACCGAGAGACACAGATACGCAGTATTTT	CSVEVPRDTDTQYF
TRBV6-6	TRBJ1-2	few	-	TGTGCCAGCAGTTACTCCAGGGAGACCATTAACTATGGCTACACCTTC	CASSYSRETINYGYTF
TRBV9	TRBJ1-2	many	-	TGTGCCAGCAGCGTAGCGGGGCAATCTAGTGGCTACACCTTC	CASSVAGQSSGYTF
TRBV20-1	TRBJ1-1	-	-	TGCACCCCGGGGGGGGTTTTAGGGACTGAAGCTTTCTTT	CTPGGVLGTEAFF
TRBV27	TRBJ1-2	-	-	TGTGCCAGCAGTTTCGGACGGGATAGCTACACCTTC	CASSFGRDSYTF
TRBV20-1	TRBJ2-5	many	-	TGCAGTGCTAGAGCTGTGGTTGAACAGTTGGAGACCCAGTACTTC	CSARAVVEQLETQYF
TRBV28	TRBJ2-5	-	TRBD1	TGTGCCAGCAGTTTCAAGCCGGGACAGCAAGAGACCCAGTACTTC	CASSFKPGQQETQYF
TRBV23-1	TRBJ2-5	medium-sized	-	TGCGCCAGCAGTCAAAAGCAGGGCCAAGCAGAGACCCAGTACTTC	CASSQKQGQAETQYF
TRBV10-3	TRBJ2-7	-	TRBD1	TGTGCCATCAGTGAGGGGACAGGGAGTGACGAGCAGTACTTC	CAISEGTGSDEQYF
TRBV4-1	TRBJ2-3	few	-	TGCGCCAGCAGCCAAGATATGGCGGGACCAAGCACAGATACGCAGTATTTT	CASSQDMAGPSTDTQYF
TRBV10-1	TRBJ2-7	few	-	TGCGCCAGAGGGACATTGGGCTACGAGCAGTACTTC	CARGTLGYEQYF
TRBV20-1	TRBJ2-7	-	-	TGCAGTGCTAGAGACCCGAAAATTGACTACGAGCAGTACTTC	CSARDPKIDYEQYF
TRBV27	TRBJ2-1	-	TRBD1	TGTGCCAGCAGTTCTGGACAGGCATACAATGAGCAGTTCTTC	CASSSGQAYNEQFF
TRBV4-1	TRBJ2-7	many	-	TGCGCCAGCAGCCAAGGGGAGGGCAGGGACAGATCCTACGAGCAGTACTTC	CASSQGEGRDRSYEQYF
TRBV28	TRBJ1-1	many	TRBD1	TGTGCCAGCAGTCCCCTGACATATGGGACAGGGACCTTCTTTGCGGCTTTCTTT	CASSPLTYGTGTFFAAFF
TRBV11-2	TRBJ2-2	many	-	TGTGCCAGCAGCTCTTTGACCGGGGAGCTGTTTTTT	CASSSLTGELFF
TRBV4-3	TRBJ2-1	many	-	TGCGCCAGCAGCCAAGTACTAGGGGGATCCTACAATGAGCAGTTCTTC	CASSQVLGGSYNEQFF
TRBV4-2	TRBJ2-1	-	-	TGTGCCAGCAGCCCACGACTGACCGGTAGTGAGCAGTTCTTC	CASSPRLTGSEQFF
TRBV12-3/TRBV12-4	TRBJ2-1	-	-	TGTGCCAGCAGTTTCATGAAACGGATCAATGAGCAGTTCTTC	CASSFMKRINEQFF
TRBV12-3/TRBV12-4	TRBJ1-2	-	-	TGTGCCAGCAGTTTGTTCGGGGACCCGATCTATGGCTACACCTTC	CASSLFGDPIYGYTF
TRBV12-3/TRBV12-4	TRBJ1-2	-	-	TGTGCCAGCAGTTGCCTCTTGTATGGCTACACCTTC	CASSCLLYGYTF
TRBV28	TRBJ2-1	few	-	TGTGCCAGCAGCTTCCAGGGCTATGAGCAGTTCTTC	CASSFQGYEQFF
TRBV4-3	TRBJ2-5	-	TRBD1	TGCGCCAGCAGCCCAAGGACAGGGGGCAGTTTGGAGACCCAGTACTTC	CASSPRTGGSLETQYF
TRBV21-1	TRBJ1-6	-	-	TGTGCCAGCAGCAAAGGGTGGGACTCTAATTCACCCCTCCACTTT	CASSKGWDSNSPLHF
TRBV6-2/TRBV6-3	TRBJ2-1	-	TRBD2	TGTGCCAGCGATAGCGGGGGGGTCAATGAGCAGTTCTTC	CASDSGGVNEQFF
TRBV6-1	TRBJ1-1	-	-	TGTGCCAGCAGTGAAGTGTGGGGCGAGGACACTGAAGCTTTCTTT	CASSEVWGEDTEAFF
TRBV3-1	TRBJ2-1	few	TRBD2	TGTGCCAGCAGCCCCGGCCCTAGCGGGGGGCCGTTGTGGCAGTTCTTC	CASSPGPSGGPLWQFF
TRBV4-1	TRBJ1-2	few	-	TGCGCCAGCAGCCAAGATCTTGGCGGTGGCTACACCTTC	CASSQDLGGGYTF
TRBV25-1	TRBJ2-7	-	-	TGTGCCAGCAGTGAAGTCTCACGAGTAGAGCAGTACTTC	CASSEVSRVEQYF